The present TCR beta chain was sequenced within a study of PD-1 blockade in classical Hodgkin lymphoma. Study-level findings and limits: Patients with a complete response exhibited baseline diversity comparable to newly diagnosed patients. Newly diagnosed patients were said to have less baseline TCR diversity than healthy donors did. TCR diversity in CD4+, not CD8+, cells rose significantly by C4D1.

Regarding time point: cycle 4 day 1 (C4D1), after around six weeks of nivolumab. Brentuximab vedotin exposure varied among the patients, all of whom had relapsed after autologous stem cell transplantation. The authors purified CD4+ T cells from thawed PBMCs by magnetic negative selection. Best responses were complete response, partial response or progressive disease. This CDR3 comprises 14 residues. CDR1 and CDR2 (germline): SQVTM, ANQGSEA. The V and J ends lost 7 bases and 0 bases, in that order; junction bases with no gene match: 8. Generated by immunoSEQ multiplex PCR, the TCRdb table keeps only in-frame clones and is missing some. The sample holds around 18,000 clones, over 65% seen once. To note about this clone: Its antigen is undetermined.

The sequences come from CD4+ T cells from blood, collected before the fourth cycle of nivolumab. V gene TRBV29-1 combines with J gene TRBJ2-7, with 8 bases identical to TRBD1. This clonotype was sampled from a human donor with classical Hodgkin lymphoma. The chain's CDR3 is CSGQRDRFSYEQYF. For the CDR3, the DNA is TGCAGCGGGCAACGGGACAGGTTCTCCTACGAGCAGTACTTC.